What follows describes a single TCR beta chain. This entry is derived from a study of OX40 agonist ivuxolimab in advanced cancers. Trimming removed 1 base at V and 6 bases at J, with 7 bases between. CDR1 is LGHNA, CDR2 YNFKEQ, per germline. This CDR3 has 12 residues. Sequencing used immunoSEQ multiplex PCR; TCRdb keeps in-frame clones, though not all of them. The sample lists 40,000 to 60,000 clones, 81% occurring once. The TCR sequence derives from an adult with an advanced solid tumor such as melanoma, head and neck, liver or kidney cancer. The chain uses TRBV4-2 and TRBJ2-7; D is unclear. The sample consisted of CD4+ or CD8+ T cells sorted from blood, taken in a trial of the OX40 agonist ivuxolimab. The CDR3 protein is CASSQASGEQYF. The CDR3 coding sequence is TGTGCCAGCAGCCAAGCCTCTGGCGAGCAGTACTTC.